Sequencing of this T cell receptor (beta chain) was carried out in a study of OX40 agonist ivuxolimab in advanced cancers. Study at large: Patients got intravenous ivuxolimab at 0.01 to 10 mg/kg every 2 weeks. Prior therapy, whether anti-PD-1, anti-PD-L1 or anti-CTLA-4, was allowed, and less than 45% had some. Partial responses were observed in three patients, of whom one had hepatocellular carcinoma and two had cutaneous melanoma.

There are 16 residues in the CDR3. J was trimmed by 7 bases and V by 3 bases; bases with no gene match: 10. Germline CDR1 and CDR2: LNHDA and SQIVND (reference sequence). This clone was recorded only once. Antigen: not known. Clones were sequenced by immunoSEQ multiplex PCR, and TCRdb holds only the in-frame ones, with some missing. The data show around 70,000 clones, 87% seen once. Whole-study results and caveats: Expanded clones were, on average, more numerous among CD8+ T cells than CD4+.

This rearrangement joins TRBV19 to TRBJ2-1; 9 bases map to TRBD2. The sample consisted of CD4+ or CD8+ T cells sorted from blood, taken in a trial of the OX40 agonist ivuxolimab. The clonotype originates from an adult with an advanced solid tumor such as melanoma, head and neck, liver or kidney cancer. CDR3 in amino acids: CASSISAGGGDNEQFF. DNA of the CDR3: TGTGCCAGTAGTATCTCGGCCGGCGGGGGGGATAATGAGCAGTTCTTC. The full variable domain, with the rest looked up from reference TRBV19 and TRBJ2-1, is DGGITQSPKYLFRKEGQNVTLSCEQNLNHDAMYWYRQDPGQGLRLIYYSQIVNDFQKGDIAEGYSVSREKKESFPLTVTSAQKNPTAFYLCASSISAGGGDNEQFFGPGTRLTVL.